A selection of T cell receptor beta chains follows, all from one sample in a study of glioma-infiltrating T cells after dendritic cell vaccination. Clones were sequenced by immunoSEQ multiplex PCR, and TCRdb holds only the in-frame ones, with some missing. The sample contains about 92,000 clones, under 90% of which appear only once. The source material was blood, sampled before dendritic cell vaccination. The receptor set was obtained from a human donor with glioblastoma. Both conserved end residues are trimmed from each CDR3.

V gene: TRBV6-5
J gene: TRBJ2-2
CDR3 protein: ASSLLGGSGELF

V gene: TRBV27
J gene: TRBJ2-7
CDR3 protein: ASSPSGYNYEQY

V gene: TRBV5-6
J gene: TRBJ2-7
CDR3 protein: ASSSGDTSYEQY

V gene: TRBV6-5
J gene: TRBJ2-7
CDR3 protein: ASSGLAGPYEQY

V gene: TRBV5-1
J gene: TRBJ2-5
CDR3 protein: ASSSGTSGSRGETQY

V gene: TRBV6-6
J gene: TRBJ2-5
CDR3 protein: ASSYGGAQETQY

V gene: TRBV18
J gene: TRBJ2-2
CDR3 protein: ASSPPSTRSTGELF

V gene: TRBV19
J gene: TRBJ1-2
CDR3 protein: ASSIDLYDGYT

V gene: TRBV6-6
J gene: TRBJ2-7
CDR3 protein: ASSYGDRAYEQY

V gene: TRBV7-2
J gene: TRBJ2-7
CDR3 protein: ASSPRTSGSYEQY

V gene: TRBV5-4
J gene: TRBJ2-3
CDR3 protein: ASSLKGLADTQY

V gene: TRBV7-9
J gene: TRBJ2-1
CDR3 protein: ASRLTGDNEQF

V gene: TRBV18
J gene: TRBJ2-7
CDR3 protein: ASSPLEGPKVTSEQY

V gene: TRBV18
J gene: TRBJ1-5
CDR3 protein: ASSRTGGTPDNQPQH

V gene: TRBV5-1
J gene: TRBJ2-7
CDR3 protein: ASSLGLAGRTYEQY

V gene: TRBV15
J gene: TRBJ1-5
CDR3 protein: ATSVGQINQPQH

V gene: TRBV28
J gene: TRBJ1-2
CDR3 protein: ASSFGLSRGYT

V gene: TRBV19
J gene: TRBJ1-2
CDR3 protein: ASNKRDIRNYGYT

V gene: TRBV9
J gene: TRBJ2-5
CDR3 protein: ASSEGGVRETQY

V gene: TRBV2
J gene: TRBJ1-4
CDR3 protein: ASSGTGGGEKLF

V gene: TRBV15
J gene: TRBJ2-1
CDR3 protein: ATSRGGRLSYNEQF

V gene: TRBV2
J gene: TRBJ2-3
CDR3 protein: AMTGATDTQY

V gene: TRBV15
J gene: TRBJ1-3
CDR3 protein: ATSRGQGSGNTIY

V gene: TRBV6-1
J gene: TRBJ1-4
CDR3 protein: ASSDRSSSNEKLF

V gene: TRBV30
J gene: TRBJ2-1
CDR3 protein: AWSHRGRLGRNEQF

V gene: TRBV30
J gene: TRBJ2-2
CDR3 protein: AWKGRELARVTGELF

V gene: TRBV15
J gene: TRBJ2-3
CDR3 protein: ATSSRSLGRSTDTQY

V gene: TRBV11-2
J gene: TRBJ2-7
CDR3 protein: ASSSSPGGVYEQY

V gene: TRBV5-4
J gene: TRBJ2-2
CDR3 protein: ASSPDQGRTGELF

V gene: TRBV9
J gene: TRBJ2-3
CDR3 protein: ASSGGRREVIDTQY

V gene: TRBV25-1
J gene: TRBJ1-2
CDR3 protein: ASSEFGQARGYT

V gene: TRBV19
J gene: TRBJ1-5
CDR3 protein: ASSIDPRIQPQH

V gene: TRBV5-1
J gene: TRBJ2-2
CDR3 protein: ASSLGESGTGELF

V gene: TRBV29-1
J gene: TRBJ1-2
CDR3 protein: SVAGQGAIDGYT

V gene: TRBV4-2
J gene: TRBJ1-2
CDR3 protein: ASSLYRGGYT

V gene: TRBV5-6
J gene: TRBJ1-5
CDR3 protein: ASSLSGFSNQPQH

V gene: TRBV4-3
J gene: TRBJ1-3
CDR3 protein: ASSHLGDSGNTIY

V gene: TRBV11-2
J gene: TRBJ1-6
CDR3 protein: ASSLDRALPLH